The clone carrying this T cell receptor beta chain came up a few times. This CDR3 spans 18 amino acids. Trimming cost V 4 bases and J 4 bases, with 22 bases left between them. The V gene's germline CDR1 is SGHAT and CDR2 FQNNGV. This entry belongs to a study of T cells after yellow fever vaccination. MiXCR was run by TCRdb on the 5' RACE reads, yielding one entry per CDR3 protein. The sample lists more than 20,000 distinct CDR3 sequences, 4% to 6% seen once, with 20% in the top ten. The study's findings and limits: Though weaker, the secondary response peaked faster, on day 5 versus 15. A small share of clonotypes appeared in both CD4 and CD8 compartments. Abundant clonotypes from the bulk population could contaminate FACS-sorted repertoires.

The source material was PBMCs, either bulk or a sorted T-cell subset (CD4+, CD8+, memory, or dextramer-sorted; not recorded which), sampled roughly seven weeks after the first yellow fever vaccination. This receptor was identified in a man aged 18-30 years who received the YFV17D yellow fever vaccine. V gene TRBV11-2 combines with J gene TRBJ2-2, with D possibly being TRBD1 (6 bases). The CDR3 loop reads CASSSTIITGLRTGELFF. The CDR3 DNA is TGTGCCAGCAGCTCAACTATTATTACAGGGCTTCGCACCGGGGAGCTGTTTTTT. The entire variable domain, with the rest obtained from reference TRBV11-2 and TRBJ2-2, is as follows: EAGVAQSPRYKIIEKRQSVAFWCNPISGHATLYWYQQILGQGPKLLIQFQNNGVVDDSQLPKDRFSAERLKGVDSTLKIQPAKLEDSAVYLCASSSTIITGLRTGELFFGEGSRLTVL.